Below, one TCR beta chain is given with its context. The germline V and J ends were trimmed by 0 bases and 1 base, with 9 bases remaining between them. Germline CDR1 is LGHNA and CDR2 is YSLEER. The CDR3 extends over 15 amino acids. This sample was taken from a study of technical replicates of blood from a few donors. Clones were read by immunoSEQ multiplex PCR, and TCRdb kept only the in-frame ones, dropping some. The data contain tens of thousands of clones, approximately 83% of them singletons. Sequencing used PBMCs. The chain employs TRBV4-3 and TRBJ1-1, with D hard to call. The receptor's source is a human donor in good health. Some clones in this sample may be carry-over from other donors' samples. The DNA for the CDR3 is TGCGCCAGCAGCCAAGATCGACGAGGGAACACTGAAGCTTTCTTT. Translating gives CASSQDRRGNTEAFF.